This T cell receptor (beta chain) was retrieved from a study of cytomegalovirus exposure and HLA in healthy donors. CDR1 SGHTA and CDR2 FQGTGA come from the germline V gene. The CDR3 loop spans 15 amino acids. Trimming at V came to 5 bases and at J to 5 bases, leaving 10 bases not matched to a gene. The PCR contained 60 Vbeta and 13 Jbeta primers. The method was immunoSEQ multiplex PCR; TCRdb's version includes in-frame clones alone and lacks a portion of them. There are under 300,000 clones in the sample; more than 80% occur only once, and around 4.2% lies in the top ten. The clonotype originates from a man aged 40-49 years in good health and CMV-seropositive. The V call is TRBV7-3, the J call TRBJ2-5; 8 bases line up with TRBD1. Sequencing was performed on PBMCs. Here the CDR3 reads CASSPNTGGSETQYF. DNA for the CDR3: TGTGCCAGCAGCCCCAACACAGGGGGGTCGGAGACCCAGTACTTC.